The 21 T cell receptor beta chains below were found in one sample sequenced in a study of siplizumab effects on memory and regulatory T cells. Assay: immunoSEQ multiplex PCR; the TCRdb copy retains only in-frame clones and omits some. This table has some 120,000 clones, about 93% appearing once. Material for sequencing was non-Treg CD4+ T cells sorted from blood. Receptors originate from a human donor in good health.

The rearrangement links TRBV18 to TRBJ2-7, with TRBD2 identical over 7 bases. From germline, CDR1 is KGHSH and CDR2 LQKENI. The CDR3 covers 13 residues. V lost 2 bases to trimming and J lost 4 bases; unmatched junction nucleotides: 2. The CDR3 DNA is TGTGCCAGCTCACCATCGGGGGGATACGAGCAGTACTTC. This sequence encodes CASSPSGGYEQYF.

This clone was picked up a small number of times. The V gene is TRBV30, the J gene TRBJ1-2; D not resolved. The germline V and J ends were trimmed by 1 base and 7 bases, with 16 bases remaining between them. There are 14 residues in the CDR3. Germline loops: CDR1 GTSNPN, CDR2 SVGIG (reference sequence). The CDR3 bases are TGTGCCTGGAGTGATCTGGGTCCACTATCTGGCTACACCTTC. Protein: CAWSDLGPLSGYTF.

The chain is built from TRBV2 and TRBJ2-7, with 7 bases that match TRBD1. The V gene end was trimmed by 6 bases and the J gene end by 9 bases; junction bases not matched to a gene: 14. The CDR3 runs 14 residues. In germline, CDR1 is SNHLY, CDR2 FYNNEI. The CDR3 region is CASSVTGERAGQYF. In nucleotides, the CDR3 is TGTGCCAGCAGCGTCACAGGGGAGAGGGCTGGGCAGTACTTC. Combining the CDR3 with reference TRBV2 and TRBJ2-7 gives the whole variable domain EPEVTQTPSHQVTQMGQEVILRCVPISNHLYFYWYRQILGQKVEFLVSFYNNEISEKSEIFDDQFSVERPDGSNFTLKIRSTKLEDSAMYFCASSVTGERAGQYFGPGTRLTVT.

This chain links TRBV6-5 with TRBJ2-3; 7 bases are shared with TRBD2. V dropped 4 bases and J dropped 1; count of bases not matched to a gene: 5. Germline V gene lookup returns CDR1 MNHEY and CDR2 SVGAGI. The CDR3 is 15 residues long. The CDR3 region is CASSSNGLGTDTQYF. The CDR3 DNA reads TGTGCCAGCAGTTCAAACGGACTAGGCACAGATACGCAGTATTTT.

V gene TRBV5-5 combines with J gene TRBJ1-6; perhaps TRBD1 as D (6 bases). The CDR3 contains 16 residues. Germline CDR1 is SGHKS and CDR2 is YYEKEE (reference sequence). V lost 6 bases to trimming and J lost 2 bases, with 15 bases between them. CDR3 amino acids: CASIPDRWTYNSPLHF. CDR3 bases: TGTGCCAGCATCCCGGACAGATGGACCTATAATTCACCCCTCCACTTT.

This clone was recorded once. CDR3 DNA sequence: TGTGCCTGGAGCGCAGGGGTTTCCAATGAAAAACTGTTTTTT. Its protein is CAWSAGVSNEKLFF. The V gene is TRBV30, the J gene TRBJ1-4, with TRBD1 as a possible D gene (6 bases). The V end lost 3 bases, the J end lost 5 bases, and 13 bases lay between the germline ends. Germline loops: CDR1 GTSNPN, CDR2 SVGIG (reference sequence). CDR3 length: 14 residues.

Regarding this clone: At the DNA level, this CDR3 is encoded by other sequences in the same sample as well. V usage is TRBV20-1 and J usage is TRBJ2-2; D ambiguous. Per the germline V gene, CDR1 is DFQATT and CDR2 is SNEGSKA (reference sequence). Trimming cost V 3 bases and J 4 bases, with 3 bases left between them. The CDR3 is 11 residues long. The CDR3 sequence is CSASGTGELFF. The CDR3 bases are TGCAGTGCTAGTGGCACCGGGGAGCTGTTTTTT.

V gene TRBV4-3 combines with J gene TRBJ2-3, with D perhaps matching TRBD1 or TRBD2 (5 bases each). This CDR3 comprises 13 residues. V was pared by 6 bases and J by 7 bases, with 14 bases between. Germline V CDR1 and CDR2: LGHNA, YSLEER. In DNA form, the CDR3 reads TGCGCCAGCAGTTGGCAGGGAGAAAATACGCAGTATTTT. It yields the protein CASSWQGENTQYF.

V and J are TRBV29-1 and TRBJ1-2, with a tentative D call TRBD1 (5 bases). CDR3 length equals 14 residues. CDR1 SQVTM and CDR2 ANQGSEA come from the germline V gene. The CDR3 loop is CSEGEGGHNYGYTF. CDR3 DNA: TGCTCCGAAGGTGAGGGCGGACACAACTATGGCTACACCTTC.

This rearrangement joins TRBV19 to TRBJ1-2, with TRBD1 matching over 7 bases. The germline V gene encodes CDR1 LNHDA and CDR2 SQIVND (reference sequence). The CDR3 contains 14 residues. The V gene end was trimmed by 5 bases and the J gene end by 8 bases; junction bases not matched to a gene: 11. CDR3 nucleotides: TGTGCCAGTAGTTCAAGGGGGCGCCCCGGGGGCTACACCTTC. This encodes CASSSRGRPGGYTF.

This clone was picked up one time. The genes are TRBV11-3 and TRBJ2-5; 13 bases align to TRBD2. The length of the CDR3 is 19 residues. V shed 4 bases and J 5 bases; nucleotides not matched to a gene: 16. Germline V gives CDR1 SGHNT, CDR2 YENEEA. This CDR3 reads CASSSDPGTSGVTSETQYF. The CDR3 DNA follows: TGTGCCAGCAGCTCCGACCCCGGGACTAGCGGGGTTACGAGTGAGACCCAGTACTTC.

The CDR3 loop is CASSSSGRSYNEQFF. As DNA, the CDR3 is TGTGCCAGCAGTTCTTCAGGGAGGTCCTACAATGAGCAGTTCTTC. The chain links TRBV28 to TRBJ2-1, with a tentative D call TRBD2 (6 bases). The V gene's germline CDR1 is MDHEN and CDR2 SYDVKM. The V end lost 4 bases, the J end lost 1 base, and 11 bases lay between the germline ends. The CDR3 has 15 residues. The variable domain in full, with the rest retrieved from reference TRBV28 and TRBJ2-1, is DVKVTQSSRYLVKRTGEKVFLECVQDMDHENMFWYRQDPGLGLRLIYFSYDVKMKEKGDIPEGYSVSREKKERFSLILESASTNQTSMYLCASSSSGRSYNEQFFGPGTRLTVL.

The chain has TRBV6-5 and TRBJ2-7, with 12 nucleotides matching TRBD2. CDR1 is MNHEY and CDR2 is SVGAGI in the germline V gene. The length of the CDR3 is 16 residues. The trim removed 2 bases at V and 6 bases at J, leaving 8 bases unmatched. The CDR3 sequence is CASSYGLAGGPGEQYF. The DNA of the CDR3 is TGTGCCAGCAGTTACGGGCTAGCGGGGGGGCCTGGCGAGCAGTACTTC.

The chain couples TRBV5-6 to TRBJ2-7; D uncertain. Per the germline V gene, CDR1 is SGHDT and CDR2 is YYEEEE. Trimming cost V 4 bases and J 6 bases, with 11 bases left between them. The CDR3 runs 12 residues. DNA of the CDR3: TGTGCCAGCAGCCGCACCTACGTCGAGCAGTACTTC. Its translation: CASSRTYVEQYF.

The rearrangement links TRBV27 to TRBJ1-2, with D unresolved. The V gene lost 6 bases and the J gene lost 8 bases, with 25 bases spanning the gap. Per the germline V gene, CDR1 is MNHEY and CDR2 is SMNVEV (reference sequence). This CDR3 has 16 residues. For the CDR3, the DNA is TGTGCCAGCAGGGATATCCTTGGGAAGATCATCGGGGGCTACACCTTC. It codes for CASRDILGKIIGGYTF.

The chain joins TRBV6-1 to TRBJ2-5, with TRBD1 matching over 9 bases. With the DNA end fitting TRBJ2-7 better, the J assignment may be wrong. The CDR3 spans 15 residues. Germline-derived CDR1 and CDR2 are MNHNS and SASEGT. The CDR3 sequence: CASSPTGTGKGEQYF. Here the CDR3 DNA reads TGTGCCAGCAGCCCTACCGGGACAGGGAAGGGCGAGCAGTACTTC.

The chain carries TRBV5-1 and TRBJ1-4; D is unresolved. The V and J ends lost 0 bases and 3 bases respectively, with 6 bases between them. This CDR3 comprises 14 residues. Germline CDR1 and CDR2: SGHRS and YFSETQ. The DNA of the CDR3 is TGCGCCAGCAGCTTGGCGGGCCCTAATGAAAAACTGTTTTTT. It encodes CASSLAGPNEKLFF.

The chain has TRBV5-1 and TRBJ1-6, with 12 nucleotides matching TRBD1. The ends lost 4 bases at V and 7 bases at J; junction bases unmatched: 3. The CDR3 length is 15 residues. Germline assignment: CDR1 SGHRS and CDR2 YFSETQ. The CDR3 nucleotides read TGCGCCAGCAGCGTGGGACAGGGGGCGAATTCACCCCTCCACTTT. Amino acids: CASSVGQGANSPLHF.

V and J are TRBV10-1 and TRBJ1-3, with no clear D. Between the trimmed V and J ends, which lost 0 bases and 9 bases, there was a span of 12 bases. Germline V CDR1 and CDR2: WNHNN, SYGVQD (reference sequence). CDR3 length equals 14 residues. For the CDR3, the DNA is TGCGCCAGCAGTGAGTCCGCTTATCCGGGCACCATATATTTT. Protein: CASSESAYPGTIYF.

The rearrangement uses TRBV27 and TRBJ1-5; D is unclear. Germline V CDR1 and CDR2: MNHEY, SMNVEV (reference sequence). The CDR3 loop spans 13 amino acids. Trimming pared 6 bases from V and 6 bases from J, leaving 12 bases between. CDR3 DNA: TGTGCCAGCAGAAGAGTTGGTGGTCAGCCCCAGCATTTT. Its translation is CASRRVGGQPQHF.

The rearrangement joins TRBV5-1 to TRBJ2-3, with 12 bases lining up with TRBD2. V trimming: 1 base; J trimming: 3 bases; junction bases outside the gene matches: 9. Germline CDR1 is SGHRS and CDR2 is YFSETQ. CDR3 length equals 18 residues. This CDR3 is CASSLLAGGPGQTDTQYF. For the CDR3, the DNA is TGCGCCAGCAGCTTGCTAGCGGGGGGGCCCGGGCAAACAGATACGCAGTATTTT.